The clone carrying this T cell receptor beta chain was observed a single time. Trimming took 5 bases from V and 1 from J; bases not matched to a gene: 9. The CDR3 loop spans 16 amino acids. The V gene's germline CDR1 is SGHTA and CDR2 FQGTGA. The data are from a study of OX40 agonist ivuxolimab in advanced cancers. The protocol was immunoSEQ multiplex PCR, while the TCRdb copy is restricted to in-frame clones and leaves out a portion. The data hold tens of thousands of clones, with approximately 88% observed a single time. This receptor was obtained from an adult with an advanced solid tumor such as melanoma, head and neck, liver or kidney cancer. The chain couples TRBV7-3 to TRBJ2-3; TRBD1 aligns across 7 bases. Sequenced material: CD4+ or CD8+ T cells sorted from blood, taken in a trial of the OX40 agonist ivuxolimab. The CDR3 here is CASSPDRVYRTDTQYF. In DNA, the CDR3 is TGTGCCAGCAGCCCCGACAGGGTCTATCGCACAGATACGCAGTATTTT. Full variable domain (outside the CDR3, taken from reference TRBV7-3 and TRBJ2-3): GAGVSQTPSNKVTEKGKYVELRCDPISGHTALYWYRQSLGQGPEFLIYFQGTGAADDSGLPNDRFFAVRPEGSVSTLKIQRTERGDSAVYLCASSPDRVYRTDTQYFGPGTRLTVL.